This T cell receptor (beta chain) was identified during a study of T cells in narcolepsy. On the study more broadly: Patients with NT1 or NT2 and healthy control donors were enrolled.

V dropped 9 bases and J dropped 1 base, with 13 bases sitting between them. CDR1 is MNHEY and CDR2 is SMNVEV in the germline V gene (reference sequence). This CDR3 is 14 amino acids long. In regard to this clone: What it binds is not known.

Study results and limitations: Autoreactive clone sequences were missing from some blood memory CD4+ repertoires. Autoreactive HCRT-specific and TRIB2-specific clonotypes were marked in same-patient CSF-versus-blood CD4+ comparisons. Reportedly, autoreactive clonotypes were serially detected in patients' blood but not controls'.

The data were produced by immunoSEQ multiplex PCR, yet TCRdb's version contains in-frame clones alone and is incomplete. Seen here are 30,000 to 35,000 clones, approximately 80% observed once, and the top ten hold roughly 1%. V and J are TRBV27 and TRBJ2-1; the D gene could be TRBD1 or TRBD2 (5 bases each). Sequencing was carried out using memory (CD45RA-) CD4+ T cells from blood. The receptor's source is a human donor in good health. DNA of the CDR3: TGTGCCAGTCGAGGGGACCTATCCTACAATGAGCAGTTCTTC. It codes for CASRGDLSYNEQFF.